The 14 T cell receptor beta chains in this list originate from one sample, sequenced in a study of early T cells in non-severe SARS-CoV-2 infection. MiXCR was run by TCRdb on the 5' RACE reads, yielding one entry per CDR3 protein. The sample holds tens of thousands of distinct CDR3 sequences, 13% seen once. Sequencing was performed on whole blood. The source is an adult who was a healthcare worker with PCR-confirmed SARS-CoV-2 infection or an uninfected control (not recorded which).

Only a few counts were recorded for this clonotype. V and J are TRBV7-2 and TRBJ2-2, with D maybe TRBD2 (6 bases). The V gene's germline CDR1 is SGHTA and CDR2 FQGNSA. Deletions cut 7 bases from V and 3 bases from J, with 15 bases between. The CDR3 loop spans 15 amino acids. This chain's CDR3 is CASIGPGAYTGELFF. CDR3 bases: TGTGCCAGCATTGGGCCGGGAGCCTACACCGGGGAGCTGTTTTTT.

V is TRBV10-3 and J is TRBJ2-5; D is perhaps TRBD1 (6 bases). The CDR3 has 13 amino acids. The germline gives CDR1 ENHRY, CDR2 SYGVKD. V was shortened by 1 base and J by 5 bases, with 8 bases between the two germline ends. The CDR3 sequence: CAISEFQGETQYF. CDR3 bases: TGTGCCATCAGTGAGTTCCAGGGGGAGACCCAGTACTTC.

The chain is built from TRBV6-6 and TRBJ2-3, with unresolved D. CDR1 and CDR2 from the germline V gene are MNHNY and SVGAGI (reference sequence). The CDR3 loop spans 12 amino acids. V was clipped by 2 bases and J by 2 bases, with 2 bases between them. CDR3 loop: CASSYLTDTQYF. CDR3 bases: TGTGCCAGCAGTTACCTCACAGATACGCAGTATTTT.

This clonotype has only a few counts. This chain uses TRBV27 with TRBJ2-2; 10 bases are a match to TRBD2. The germline gives CDR1 MNHEY, CDR2 SMNVEV (reference sequence). The CDR3 is made up of 16 amino acids. V lost 6 bases, J lost 4 bases, and 8 bases stayed unmatched. CDR3 DNA: TGTGCCAGCAGCCAACGGACTAGCGGTTTCACCGGGGAGCTGTTTTTT. It encodes CASSQRTSGFTGELFF.

The chain carries TRBV7-2 and TRBJ2-2, with TRBD1 matching over 7 bases. Per the germline V gene, CDR1 is SGHTA and CDR2 is FQGNSA. The CDR3 has 19 amino acids. The V and J ends lost 5 bases and 2 bases, in that order; junction bases with no gene match: 17. CDR3: CASSPRPGGRDGNTGELFF. In DNA, the CDR3 is TGTGCCAGCAGCCCCAGACCAGGGGGTCGGGATGGAAACACCGGGGAGCTGTTTTTT.

In its sample, this clonotype was seen many times. The V call is TRBV10-3, the J call TRBJ1-5; D not certain. CDR3 length: 14 residues. CDR1 and CDR2 (germline): ENHRY, SYGVKD. The ends were cut back, 4 bases at V and 2 bases at J, with 9 bases in the middle. The CDR3 nucleotides are TGTGCCATCAGTGGCCAGGTCGGCAATCAGCCCCAGCATTTT. Protein product: CAISGQVGNQPQHF.

This clonotype has a handful of counts. V and J are TRBV5-6 and TRBJ2-4; 7 bases fit TRBD1. Trimming at V came to 0 bases and at J to 1 base, leaving 4 bases not matched to a gene. The CDR3 is 16 amino acids. The germline V gene encodes CDR1 SGHDT and CDR2 YYEEEE. This CDR3 is CASSLGQGSAKNIQYF. The CDR3 DNA follows: TGTGCCAGCAGCTTGGGACAGGGTTCGGCCAAAAACATTCAGTACTTC.

The sample holds a few counts of this clonotype. The genes are TRBV19 and TRBJ1-5, with D possibly being TRBD1 (6 bases). V was cut by 0 bases and J by 5 bases, with 17 bases left in between. The CDR3 loop spans 17 amino acids. CDR1 and CDR2 (germline): LNHDA, SQIVND (reference sequence). The CDR3 loop is CASSIEQGPFPDQPQHF. As DNA, the CDR3 is TGTGCCAGTAGTATAGAACAGGGTCCCTTTCCGGATCAGCCCCAGCATTTT.

This clonotype was counted many times. The V and J genes are TRBV2 and TRBJ2-1; perhaps TRBD2 as D (5 bases). Germline assignment: CDR1 SNHLY and CDR2 FYNNEI. Trimming cost V 8 bases and J 1 base, with 12 bases left between them. This CDR3 contains 14 residues. The CDR3 nucleotides read TGTGCCAGCCACAGACTACCATCCTACAATGAGCAGTTCTTC. Amino acids: CASHRLPSYNEQFF.

The V call is TRBV12-5, the J call TRBJ1-1; D is unresolved. The V gene lost 2 bases and the J gene lost 0 bases, with 10 bases spanning the gap. The germline gives CDR1 LGHNT, CDR2 FRNRAP. CDR3 length equals 15 residues. For the CDR3, the DNA is TGTGCTAGTGGTTTGTCGCCCCCCTTGAACACTGAAGCTTTCTTT. Encoded protein: CASGLSPPLNTEAFF.

This clonotype was recorded a few times. This rearrangement joins TRBV12-3 or TRBV12-4 to TRBJ2-1; a weak D match, TRBD2 (5 bases). V lost 3 bases, J lost 6 bases, and 9 bases lay in between. CDR3 length: 13 amino acids. DNA for the CDR3: TGTGCCAGCAGTTTGCCCCGGGGCAATGAGCAGTTCTTC. Translation gives CASSLPRGNEQFF.

This clonotype occurred many times. The gene calls are TRBV28 and TRBJ1-1, with TRBD1 matching 7 bases. This CDR3 is 12 amino acids long. In germline, CDR1 is MDHEN, CDR2 SYDVKM. V shed 6 bases and J 5 bases; nucleotides not matched to a gene: 3. CDR3 in amino acids: CASSGTETEAFF. CDR3 DNA: TGTGCCAGCAGCGGGACAGAAACTGAAGCTTTCTTT.

At least ten counts were recorded for this clonotype. The chain uses TRBV28 and TRBJ2-1; TRBD1 agrees at 9 bases. This CDR3 has 14 amino acids. V lost 4 bases and J lost 7; bases outside the gene matches: 5. Germline CDR1 MDHEN, CDR2 SYDVKM. CDR3 amino acids: CASSSGTGWNEQFF. CDR3 nucleotides: TGTGCCAGCAGTTCGGGGACAGGGTGGAATGAGCAGTTCTTC.

The chain joins TRBV5-1 to TRBJ2-2; a possible D gene is TRBD1 (5 bases). Per the germline V gene, CDR1 is SGHRS and CDR2 is YFSETQ. The CDR3 is 16 amino acids. Trimming took off 4 bases at V and 0 bases at J, with 13 bases between the two ends. CDR3 sequence reads: CASSNLGQANTGELFF. CDR3 bases: TGCGCCAGCAGCAATCTTGGACAAGCGAACACCGGGGAGCTGTTTTTT.